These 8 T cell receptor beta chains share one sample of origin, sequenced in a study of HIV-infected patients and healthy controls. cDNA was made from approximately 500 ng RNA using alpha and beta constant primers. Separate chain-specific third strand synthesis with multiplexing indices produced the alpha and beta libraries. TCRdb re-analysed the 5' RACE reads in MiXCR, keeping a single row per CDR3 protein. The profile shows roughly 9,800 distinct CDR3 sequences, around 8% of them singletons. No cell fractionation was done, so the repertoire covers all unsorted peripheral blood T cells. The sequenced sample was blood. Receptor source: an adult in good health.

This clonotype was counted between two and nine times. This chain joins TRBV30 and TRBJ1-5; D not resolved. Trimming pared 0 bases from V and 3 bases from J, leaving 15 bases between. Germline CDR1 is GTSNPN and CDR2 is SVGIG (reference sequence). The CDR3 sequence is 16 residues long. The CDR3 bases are TGTGCCTGGAGTGTCCGAGGGATTGTTGCCAATCAGCCCCAGCATTTT. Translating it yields CAWSVRGIVANQPQHF.

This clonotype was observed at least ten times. The CDR3 reads CASGSAPEANYEQYF. DNA of the CDR3: TGTGCCAGCGGCTCCGCTCCGGAAGCGAATTACGAGCAGTACTTC. The V gene is TRBV28, the J gene TRBJ2-7; D remains unclear. Per germline, CDR1 MDHEN and CDR2 SYDVKM. CDR3 size: 15 residues. Between the trimmed V and J ends, which lost 8 bases and 4 bases, there was a span of 21 bases.

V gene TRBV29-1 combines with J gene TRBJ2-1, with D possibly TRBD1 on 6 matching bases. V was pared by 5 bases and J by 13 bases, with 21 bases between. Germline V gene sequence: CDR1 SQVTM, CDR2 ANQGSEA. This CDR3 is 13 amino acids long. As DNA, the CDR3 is TGCAGCGTTCGGCAGGGGAATGGTGGTGATCAGTTCTTC. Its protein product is CSVRQGNGGDQFF.

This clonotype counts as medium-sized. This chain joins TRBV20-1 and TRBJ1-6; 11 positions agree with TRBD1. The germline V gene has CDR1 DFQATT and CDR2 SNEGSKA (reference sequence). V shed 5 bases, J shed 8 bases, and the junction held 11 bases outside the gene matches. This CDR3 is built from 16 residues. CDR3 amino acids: CSAARPVGQGDSPLHF. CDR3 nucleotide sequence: TGCAGTGCTGCCCGCCCCGTGGGACAGGGGGATTCACCCCTCCACTTT.

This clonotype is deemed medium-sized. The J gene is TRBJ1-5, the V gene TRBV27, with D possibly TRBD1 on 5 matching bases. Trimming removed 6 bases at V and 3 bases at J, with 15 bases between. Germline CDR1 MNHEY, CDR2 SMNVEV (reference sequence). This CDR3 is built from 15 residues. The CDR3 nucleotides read TGTGCCAGCAGCCTTCTGGGACGAGTCAATCAGCCCCAGCATTTT. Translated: CASSLLGRVNQPQHF.

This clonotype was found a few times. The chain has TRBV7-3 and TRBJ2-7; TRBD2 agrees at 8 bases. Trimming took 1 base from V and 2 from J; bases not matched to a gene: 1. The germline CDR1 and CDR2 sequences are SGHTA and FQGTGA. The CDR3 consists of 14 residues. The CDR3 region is CASSLIAGTYEQYF. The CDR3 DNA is TGTGCCAGCAGCTTAATAGCGGGGACCTACGAGCAGTACTTC. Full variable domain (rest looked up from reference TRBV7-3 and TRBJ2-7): GAGVSQTPSNKVTEKGKYVELRCDPISGHTALYWYRQSLGQGPEFLIYFQGTGAADDSGLPNDRFFAVRPEGSVSTLKIQRTERGDSAVYLCASSLIAGTYEQYFGPGTRLTVT.

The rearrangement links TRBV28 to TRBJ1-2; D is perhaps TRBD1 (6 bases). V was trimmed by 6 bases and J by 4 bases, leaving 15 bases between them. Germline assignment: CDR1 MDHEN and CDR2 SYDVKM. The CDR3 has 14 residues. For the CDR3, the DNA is TGTGCCAGCAGGGCGCTACAGGGAACCTATGGCTACACCTTC. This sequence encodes CASRALQGTYGYTF.

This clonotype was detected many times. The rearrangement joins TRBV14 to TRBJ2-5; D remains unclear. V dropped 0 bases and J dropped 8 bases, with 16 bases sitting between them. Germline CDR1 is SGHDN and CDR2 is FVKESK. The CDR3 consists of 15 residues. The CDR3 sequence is CASSQDKPGRRTQYF. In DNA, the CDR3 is TGTGCCAGCAGCCAAGATAAGCCCGGCCGGCGAACCCAGTACTTC. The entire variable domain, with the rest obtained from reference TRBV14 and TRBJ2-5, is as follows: EAGVTQFPSHSVIEKGQTVTLRCDPISGHDNLYWYRRVMGKEIKFLLHFVKESKQDESGMPNNRFLAERTGGTYSTLKVQPAELEDSGVYFCASSQDKPGRRTQYFGPGTRLLVL.